This T cell receptor (beta chain) derives from a study of blood T cell repertoires in COVID-19. At the level of the study: Acute and convalescent COVID-19 samples came from the United States, Italy and Spain. Sample material is recorded as cDNA or gDNA derived from T cells, B-cell-depleted T cells, or PBMCs.

Per the original data handling: Reference gene primer amplification yielded estimated nucleated cell counts. Using immunoSEQ multiplex PCR, the repertoire was profiled, and TCRdb retains in-frame clones only, with some absent. The V and J calls and clone size are taken from that table; D and trimming were inferred from the DNA. The profile shows approximately 290,000 clones, roughly 90% of them singletons. Trimming removed 0 bases at V and 4 bases at J, with 14 bases between. CDR1 is SGDLS and CDR2 is YYNGEE in the germline V gene. The CDR3 has 16 residues. The material sequenced was peripheral blood. This chain links TRBV9 with TRBJ2-1; maybe TRBD2 (7 bases). The receptor comes from a woman aged 25 to 45 with COVID-19, enrolled during active disease. This CDR3 reads CASSVVGGAYYNEQFF. Written as DNA, the CDR3 is TGTGCCAGCAGCGTAGTAGGGGGGGCCTATTACAATGAGCAGTTCTTC.